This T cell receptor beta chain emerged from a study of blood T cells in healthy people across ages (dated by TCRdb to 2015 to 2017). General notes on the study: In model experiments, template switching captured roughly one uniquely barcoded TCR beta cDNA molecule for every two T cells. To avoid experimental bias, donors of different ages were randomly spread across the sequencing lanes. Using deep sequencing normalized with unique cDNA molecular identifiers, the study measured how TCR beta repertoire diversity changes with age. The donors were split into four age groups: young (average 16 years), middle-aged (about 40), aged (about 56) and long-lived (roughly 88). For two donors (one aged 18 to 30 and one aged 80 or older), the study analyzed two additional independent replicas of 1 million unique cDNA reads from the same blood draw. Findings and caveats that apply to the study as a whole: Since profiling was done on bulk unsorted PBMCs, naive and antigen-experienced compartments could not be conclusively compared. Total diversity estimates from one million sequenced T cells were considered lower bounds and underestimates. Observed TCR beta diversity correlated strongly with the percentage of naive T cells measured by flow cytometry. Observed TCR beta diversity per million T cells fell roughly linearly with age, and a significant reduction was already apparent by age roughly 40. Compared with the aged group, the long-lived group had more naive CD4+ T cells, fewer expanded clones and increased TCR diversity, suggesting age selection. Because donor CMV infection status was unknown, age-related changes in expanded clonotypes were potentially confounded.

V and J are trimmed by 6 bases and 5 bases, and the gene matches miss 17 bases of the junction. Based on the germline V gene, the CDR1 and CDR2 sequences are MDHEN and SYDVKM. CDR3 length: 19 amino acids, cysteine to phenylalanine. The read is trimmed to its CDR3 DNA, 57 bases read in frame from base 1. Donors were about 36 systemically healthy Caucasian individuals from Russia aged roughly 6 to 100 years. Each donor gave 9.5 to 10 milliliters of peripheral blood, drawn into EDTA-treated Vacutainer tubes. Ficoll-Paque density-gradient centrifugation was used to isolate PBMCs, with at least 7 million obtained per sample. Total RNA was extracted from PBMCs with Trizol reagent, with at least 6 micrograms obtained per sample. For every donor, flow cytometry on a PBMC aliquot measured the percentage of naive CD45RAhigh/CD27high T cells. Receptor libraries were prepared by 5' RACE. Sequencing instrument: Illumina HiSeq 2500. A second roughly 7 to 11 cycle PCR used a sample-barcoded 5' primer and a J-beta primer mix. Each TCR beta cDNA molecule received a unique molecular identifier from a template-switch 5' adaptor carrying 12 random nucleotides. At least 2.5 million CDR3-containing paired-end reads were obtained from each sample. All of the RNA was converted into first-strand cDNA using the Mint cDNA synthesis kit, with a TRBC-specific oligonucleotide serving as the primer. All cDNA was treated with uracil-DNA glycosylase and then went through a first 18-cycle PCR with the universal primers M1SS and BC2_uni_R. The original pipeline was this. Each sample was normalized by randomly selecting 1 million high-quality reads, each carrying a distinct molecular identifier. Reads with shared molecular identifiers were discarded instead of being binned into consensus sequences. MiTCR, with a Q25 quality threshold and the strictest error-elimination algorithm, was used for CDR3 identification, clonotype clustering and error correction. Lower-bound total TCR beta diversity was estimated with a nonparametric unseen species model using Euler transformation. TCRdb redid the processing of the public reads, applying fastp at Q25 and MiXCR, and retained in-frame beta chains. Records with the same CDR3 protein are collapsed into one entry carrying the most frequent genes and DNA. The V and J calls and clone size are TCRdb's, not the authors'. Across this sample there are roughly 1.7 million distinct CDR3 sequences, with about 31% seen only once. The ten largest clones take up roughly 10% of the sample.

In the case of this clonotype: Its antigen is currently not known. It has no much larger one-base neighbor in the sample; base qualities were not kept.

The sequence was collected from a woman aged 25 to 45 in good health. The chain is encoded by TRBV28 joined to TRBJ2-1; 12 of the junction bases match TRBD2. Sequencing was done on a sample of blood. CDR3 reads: CASSPWLSSGGGWDNEQFF. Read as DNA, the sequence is TGTGCCAGCAGCCCCTGGTTGTCTAGCGGGGGGGGTTGGGACAATGAGCAGTTCTTC.